The clone carrying this T cell receptor beta chain was detected many times. The data are from a study of neurological immune-mediated disorders. Germline V gene sequence: CDR1 DFQATT, CDR2 SNEGSKA (reference sequence). The V and J ends lost 0 bases and 5 bases respectively, with 8 bases between them. The CDR3 totals 13 residues. TCRdb called the 5' RACE reads again in MiXCR, with one record for every CDR3 protein. The sample records about 32,000 distinct CDR3 sequences, 3.5% to 4% being singletons. The sample comprised PBMCs. This receptor was identified in a man aged 25-45 years with multiple sclerosis. The rearrangement links TRBV20-1 to TRBJ1-5, with D perhaps matching TRBD1 (5 bases). CDR3 sequence (DNA): TGCAGTGCTAGAGATGTGGGGGATCAGCCCCAGCATTTT. Translating gives CSARDVGDQPQHF.